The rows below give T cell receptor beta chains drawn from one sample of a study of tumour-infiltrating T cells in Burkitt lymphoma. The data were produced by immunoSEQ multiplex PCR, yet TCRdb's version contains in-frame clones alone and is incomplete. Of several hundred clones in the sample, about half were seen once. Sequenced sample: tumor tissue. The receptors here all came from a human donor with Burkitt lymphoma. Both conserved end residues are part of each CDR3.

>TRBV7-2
CASSLTRDQETQYF
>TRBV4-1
CASSQDKANQPQHF
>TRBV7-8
CASSLEQGGEQYF
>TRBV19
CASSTGTATSTDTQYF
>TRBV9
CASSVAPGTSGNTIYF
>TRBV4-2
CASNQAGAGVTEAFF
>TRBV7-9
CASSNPGSGSGNTIYF
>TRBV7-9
CAVQQGGYGYTF
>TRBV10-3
CAIRRDSHSYEQYF
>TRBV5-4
CASSASGTRDTGELFF
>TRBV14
CASSSRLGDTQYF
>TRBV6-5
CASSSRGGDYGYTF
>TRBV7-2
CVSSPSTLQETQYF
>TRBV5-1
CASSSTSGGRYEQYF
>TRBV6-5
CASMTGNSYEQYF
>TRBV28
CASSWSLGSYEQYF
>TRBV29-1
CSVGVNEQYF
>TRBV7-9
CASSTRLPQRTGETQYF
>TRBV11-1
CASSLERGETQYF
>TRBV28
CASSLLGGRGAFF
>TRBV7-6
CASRPGLAGNNEQFF
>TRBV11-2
CASSLEGLQETQYF
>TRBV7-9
CASSWDGNYGYTF
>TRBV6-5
CASSYSPDGNQPQHF
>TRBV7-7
CASSLGLSTNEKLFF
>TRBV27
CASSFWTIGNVGASNTEAFF
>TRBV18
CASSPPRAGPTEAFF
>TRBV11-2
CASSSSSTDTQYF
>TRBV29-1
CSVGPTEAFF
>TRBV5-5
CASDVLAQSRANVLTF
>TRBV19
CASSIQRGGNEQFF
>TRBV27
CASRTPKAAQETQYF
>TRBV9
CASSTGTGIPYEQYF
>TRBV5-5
CASSQGQGVITDTQYF
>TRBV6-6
CASSTPNIQYF
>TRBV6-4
CARSRADTQYF
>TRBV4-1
CASSQDRETQYF
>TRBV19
CASSSRPSGGVEQYF
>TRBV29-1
CSVGGGVGQPQHF
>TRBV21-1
CTSSPRKPRLFFQFF
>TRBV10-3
CAIQDYSNQPQHF
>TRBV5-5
CASSWGAGLAGAAYEQYF
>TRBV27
CASSLTDSAGYEQYF
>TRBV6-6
CASRGNTEAFF
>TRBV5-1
CASSLGDRQYF
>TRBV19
CASFNPQGVGEKLFF
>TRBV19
CASRQGSRAEAFF
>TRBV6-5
CASSRGGNQPQHF
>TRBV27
CASNPGQFTGELFF
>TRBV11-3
CASSKRGRDFWNEQFF
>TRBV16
CASSHWDTAYEQYF
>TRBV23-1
CASSQSRGFHTGELFF
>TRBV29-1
CSSTGGLGEQFF
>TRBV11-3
CASSFWTGRTEELFF